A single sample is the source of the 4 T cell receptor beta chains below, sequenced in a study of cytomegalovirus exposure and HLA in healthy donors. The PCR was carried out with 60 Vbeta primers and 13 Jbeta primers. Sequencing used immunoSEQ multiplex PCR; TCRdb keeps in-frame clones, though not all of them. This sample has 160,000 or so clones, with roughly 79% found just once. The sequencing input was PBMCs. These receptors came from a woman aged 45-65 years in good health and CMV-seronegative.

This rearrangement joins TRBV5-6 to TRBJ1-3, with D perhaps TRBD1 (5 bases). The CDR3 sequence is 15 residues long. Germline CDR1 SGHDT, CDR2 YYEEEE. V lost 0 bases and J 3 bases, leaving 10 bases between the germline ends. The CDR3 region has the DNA TGTGCCAGCAGCTTGGGGCTCGGGGGTGGAAACACCATATATTTT. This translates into CASSLGLGGGNTIYF.

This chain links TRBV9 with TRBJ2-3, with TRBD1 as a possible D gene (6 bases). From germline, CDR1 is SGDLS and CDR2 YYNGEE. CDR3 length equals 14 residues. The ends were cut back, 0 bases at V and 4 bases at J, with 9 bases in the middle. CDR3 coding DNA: TGTGCCAGCAGCGTAGGGACAGCTGCAGATACGCAGTATTTT. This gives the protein CASSVGTAADTQYF. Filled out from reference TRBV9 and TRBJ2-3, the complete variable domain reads DSGVTQTPKHLITATGQRVTLRCSPRSGDLSVYWYQQSLDQGLQFLIQYYNGEERAKGNILERFSAQQFPDLHSELNLSSLELGDSALYFCASSVGTAADTQYFGPGTRLTVL.

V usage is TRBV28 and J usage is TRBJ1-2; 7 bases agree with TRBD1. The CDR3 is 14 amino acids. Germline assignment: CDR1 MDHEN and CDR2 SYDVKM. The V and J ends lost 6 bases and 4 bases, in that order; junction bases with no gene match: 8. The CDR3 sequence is CASSTRQGVYGYTF. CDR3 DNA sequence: TGTGCCAGCAGCACCAGACAGGGAGTCTATGGCTACACCTTC.

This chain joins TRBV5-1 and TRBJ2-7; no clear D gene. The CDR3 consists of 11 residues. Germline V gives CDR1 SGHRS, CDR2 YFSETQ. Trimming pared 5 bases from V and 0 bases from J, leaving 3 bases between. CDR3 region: CASRSSYEQYF. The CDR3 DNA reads TGCGCCAGCAGGAGCTCCTACGAGCAGTACTTC.